One and the same sample provided the 28 T cell receptor beta chains below, sequenced in a study of cytomegalovirus exposure and HLA in healthy donors. With 60 Vbeta and 13 Jbeta primers, the PCR was carried out. Produced via immunoSEQ multiplex PCR; TCRdb's table is partial and in-frame only. The table shows over 65,000 clones, with 75% occurring only once. The sequenced sample was PBMCs. These receptors were collected from a man aged 40-49 years in good health and CMV-seronegative.

The chain has TRBV29-1 and TRBJ2-3, with TRBD1 matching 7 bases. The trim removed 5 bases at V and 3 bases at J, leaving 2 bases unmatched. Germline values: CDR1 SQVTM, CDR2 ANQGSEA. The CDR3 runs to 12 residues. The CDR3, as DNA: TGCAGCGTTAACAGGGGAACAGATACGCAGTATTTT. Its translation is CSVNRGTDTQYF.

The chain uses TRBV30 and TRBJ1-1, with 7 bases identical to TRBD1. From germline, CDR1 is GTSNPN and CDR2 SVGIG (reference sequence). V lost 7 bases to trimming and J lost 5 bases; unmatched junction nucleotides: 4. The length of the CDR3 is 11 residues. CDR3 coding DNA: TGTGCCTCCCGGGACAGTACTGAAGCTTTCTTT. Amino acid sequence: CASRDSTEAFF.

The rearrangement links TRBV28 to TRBJ2-7, with 9 nucleotides matching TRBD1. With V trimmed by 3 bases and J by 0 bases, 12 bases remained unmatched. Germline-derived CDR1 and CDR2 are MDHEN and SYDVKM. The CDR3 has 18 residues. CDR3 sequence (DNA): TGTGCCAGCAGTTTGTTGGGACAGGGAATCCGCAGCTCCTACGAGCAGTACTTC. Its translation: CASSLLGQGIRSSYEQYF.

The chain carries TRBV5-6 and TRBJ1-1, with D possibly being TRBD1 (5 bases). This CDR3 has 12 residues. Germline V gives CDR1 SGHDT, CDR2 YYEEEE. V was shortened by 4 bases and J by 4 bases, with 8 bases between the two germline ends. The DNA of the CDR3 is TGTGCCAGCAGCGCAGGGCTCACTGAAGCTTTCTTT. It yields the protein CASSAGLTEAFF.

This clone was found many times. The CDR3 DNA is TGTGCCAGCAGGGTGACAGTCCTGGGGGAGACCCAGTACTTC. This gives the protein CASRVTVLGETQYF. V usage is TRBV27 and J usage is TRBJ2-5, with TRBD1 as a possible D gene (5 bases). Germline CDR1 is MNHEY and CDR2 is SMNVEV (reference sequence). Trimming shortened V by 6 bases and J by 5 bases, and 16 bases separated the two germline ends. CDR3 length: 14 amino acids.

This chain links TRBV2 with TRBJ2-1; the match to TRBD1 covers 9 bases. V gave up 6 bases and J gave up 3 bases; unmatched junction bases: 3. CDR1 and CDR2 (germline): SNHLY, FYNNEI. The CDR3 is 14 residues long. The CDR3 loop is CASRDRGGYNEQFF. The CDR3, as DNA: TGTGCCAGCAGGGACAGGGGAGGCTACAATGAGCAGTTCTTC.

The CDR3 is CASSVGQRNTEAFF. In DNA form, the CDR3 reads TGTGCCAGCAGCGTAGGACAGAGGAACACTGAAGCTTTCTTT. The rearrangement links TRBV9 to TRBJ1-1, with a weak D call TRBD1 (5 bases). Germline CDR1 and CDR2: SGDLS and YYNGEE. Trimming stripped 0 bases from V and 1 base from J, with 7 bases between. The CDR3 extends over 14 amino acids. Drawing the rest from reference TRBV9 and TRBJ1-1, the complete variable domain is DSGVTQTPKHLITATGQRVTLRCSPRSGDLSVYWYQQSLDQGLQFLIQYYNGEERAKGNILERFSAQQFPDLHSELNLSSLELGDSALYFCASSVGQRNTEAFFGQGTRLTVV.

The chain couples TRBV29-1 to TRBJ1-1; D uncertain. The germline CDR1 and CDR2 sequences are SQVTM and ANQGSEA. CDR3 length equals 13 residues. V was cut by 2 bases and J by 0 bases, with 7 bases left in between. CDR3 bases: TGCAGCGTTGAAAGTCAGTTGAACACTGAAGCTTTCTTT. This gives the protein CSVESQLNTEAFF.

This clone was counted a single time. The chain combines TRBV5-6 with TRBJ2-3; a possible D gene is TRBD2 (5 bases). V lost 4 bases and J lost 1, with 13 bases in between. CDR3 length equals 15 residues. Germline V gene data show CDR1 as SGHDT and CDR2 as YYEEEE. The CDR3 DNA reads TGTGCCAGCAGCCTACCTAGCATTGGCACAGATACGCAGTATTTT. It encodes CASSLPSIGTDTQYF. Full variable domain (remainder filled in from reference TRBV5-6 and TRBJ2-3): DAGVTQSPTHLIKTRGQQVTLRCSPKSGHDTVSWYQQALGQGPQFIFQYYEEEERQRGNFPDRFSGHQFPNYSSELNVNALLLGDSALYLCASSLPSIGTDTQYFGPGTRLTVL.

The V and J genes are TRBV5-1 and TRBJ2-7; 13 bases agree with TRBD2. The CDR3 length is 16 residues. The ends lost 1 base at V and 3 bases at J; junction bases unmatched: 4. Germline CDR1 reads SGHRS; CDR2 reads YFSETQ. Written as DNA, the CDR3 is TGCGCCAGCAGCTTGACTAGCGGGGGGGTTCTCTACGAGCAGTACTTC. It codes for CASSLTSGGVLYEQYF.

V usage is TRBV20-1 and J usage is TRBJ2-5; D is possibly TRBD2 (5 bases). This CDR3 has 11 residues. CDR1 and CDR2 from the germline V gene are DFQATT and SNEGSKA (reference sequence). The germline V and J ends were trimmed by 8 bases and 5 bases, with 12 bases remaining between them. As DNA, the CDR3 is TGCAGTACTCGCCGGACTGAGACCCAGTACTTC. Translated, it gives CSTRRTETQYF.

This rearrangement joins TRBV5-1 to TRBJ2-7, with TRBD1 as a possible D gene (5 bases). The V end lost 3 bases, the J end lost 3 bases, and 7 bases lay between the germline ends. The germline V gene encodes CDR1 SGHRS and CDR2 YFSETQ. CDR3 size: 12 residues. The CDR3 DNA is TGCGCCAGCAGCTCAGACAGCTACGAGCAGTACTTC. Translated: CASSSDSYEQYF.

The chain carries TRBV5-6 and TRBJ1-1, with TRBD1 identical over 8 bases. Germline CDR1 and CDR2: SGHDT and YYEEEE. This CDR3 comprises 16 residues. The J segment lost 7 bases and the V segment lost 4 bases, leaving 15 bases of the junction unmatched. CDR3 sequence reads: CASSPRSGRQGIEAFF. In nucleotides, the CDR3 is TGTGCCAGCAGCCCAAGGTCGGGGAGACAGGGGATTGAAGCTTTCTTT.

The J gene is TRBJ1-1, the V gene TRBV29-1; D is unclear. The CDR3 totals 13 residues. In germline, CDR1 is SQVTM, CDR2 ANQGSEA. V lost 7 bases, J lost 5 bases, and 17 bases lay in between. Written as DNA, the CDR3 is TGCAGCGGAAGAGAGGGAATGTGGACTGAAGCTTTCTTT. It translates to CSGREGMWTEAFF.

The rearrangement links TRBV7-9 to TRBJ1-6; a weak D match, TRBD1 (6 bases). In germline, CDR1 is SEHNR, CDR2 FQNEAQ (reference sequence). V lost 5 bases and J 7 bases, leaving 18 bases between the germline ends. The length of the CDR3 is 16 residues. The CDR3 nucleotides are TGTGCCAGCAGCCCAAGATCTCAGGGGCCCAATTCACCCCTCCACTTT. Its translation: CASSPRSQGPNSPLHF.

The gene calls are TRBV5-1 and TRBJ2-4; 11 bases map to TRBD2. The CDR3 covers 17 residues. Trimming at V came to 4 bases and at J to 0 bases, leaving 6 bases not matched to a gene. Germline CDR1 SGHRS, CDR2 YFSETQ. The CDR3 DNA follows: TGCGCCAGCAGCCAGGGTGGACTAGCGGGAGCCAAAAACATTCAGTACTTC. It codes for CASSQGGLAGAKNIQYF.

The chain is built from TRBV7-9 and TRBJ2-3; 7 nucleotides match TRBD2. With V trimmed by 5 bases and J by 1 base, 12 bases remained unmatched. The germline V gene encodes CDR1 SEHNR and CDR2 FQNEAQ (reference sequence). The CDR3 totals 17 residues. The CDR3 coding sequence is TGTGCCAGCAGCCATACCCTTAGAAGCGGGGGCACAGATACGCAGTATTTT. Translated, it gives CASSHTLRSGGTDTQYF.

The rearrangement uses TRBV6-6 and TRBJ2-7; no definite D call. This CDR3 is 12 amino acids long. Germline CDR1 MNHNY, CDR2 SVGAGI (reference sequence). V was trimmed by 5 bases and J by 2 bases, leaving 7 bases between them. The CDR3 reads CASSGQTYEQYF. The CDR3 DNA follows: TGTGCCAGCAGTGGTCAGACCTACGAGCAGTACTTC.

This clone was seen more than once but under ten times. This sequence joins TRBV6-1 and TRBJ1-4; no clear D. The ends were cut back, 3 bases at V and 7 bases at J, with 12 bases in the middle. Germline V gene sequence: CDR1 MNHNS, CDR2 SASEGT. The CDR3 totals 14 residues. For the CDR3, the DNA is TGTGCCAGCAGTGACGGTTCGGAGGGTGAAAAACTGTTTTTT. Translated, it gives CASSDGSEGEKLFF.

The CDR3 region has the DNA TGTGCCAGCAGTGTCAGACAGGCAACTAATGAAAAACTGTTTTTT. It codes for CASSVRQATNEKLFF. This sequence joins TRBV27 and TRBJ1-4; possible D gene TRBD1, 6 bases. This CDR3 has 15 amino acids. Looked up from germline, CDR1 is MNHEY and CDR2 is SMNVEV (reference sequence). V dropped 5 bases and J dropped 0 bases, with 10 bases sitting between them.

The genes are TRBV29-1 and TRBJ2-5, with D maybe TRBD2 (6 bases). This CDR3 region has 11 residues. Germline values: CDR1 SQVTM, CDR2 ANQGSEA. V was shortened by 4 bases and J by 4 bases, with 7 bases between the two germline ends. The CDR3 region is CSVGRAETQYF. The CDR3 coding sequence is TGCAGCGTTGGGAGGGCAGAGACCCAGTACTTC.

The chain links TRBV5-1 to TRBJ2-2; possible D gene TRBD2, 6 bases. This CDR3 has 15 amino acids. Germline-derived CDR1 and CDR2 are SGHRS and YFSETQ. The V end was cut by 4 bases, the J end by 0 bases, with 10 bases between. The CDR3 reads CASSHGLSNTGELFF. Written as DNA, the CDR3 is TGCGCCAGCAGCCACGGACTATCGAACACCGGGGAGCTGTTTTTT.

This clone has more than one count but fewer than ten. The chain has TRBV30 and TRBJ1-3, with TRBD1 matching over 7 bases. This CDR3 is 13 amino acids long. The V gene end was trimmed by 3 bases and the J gene end by 3 bases; junction bases not matched to a gene: 2. From germline, CDR1 is GTSNPN and CDR2 SVGIG (reference sequence). The CDR3 reads CAWSRGVGNTIYF. As DNA, the CDR3 is TGTGCCTGGAGCAGGGGGGTTGGAAACACCATATATTTT.

This clone was counted once. At one end the junction does not follow the germline gene, possibly because of a read error. This chain joins TRBV7-9 and TRBJ2-7; maybe TRBD1 (5 bases). This CDR3 has 13 amino acids. CDR1 and CDR2 from the germline V gene are SEHNR and FQNEAQ (reference sequence). CDR3 in DNA: TGTTCCAGCAGCTTAGACAGTTCTTACGAGCAGTACTTC. This gives the protein CSSSLDSSYEQYF.

The chain carries TRBV7-8 and TRBJ1-5; D not certain. V dropped 0 bases and J dropped 0 bases, with 9 bases sitting between them. Germline lookup yields CDR1 SGHVS and CDR2 FQNEAQ. CDR3 length: 16 residues. The CDR3 spells CASSLAAGDSNQPQHF. CDR3 DNA sequence: TGTGCCAGCAGCTTAGCGGCCGGGGATAGCAATCAGCCCCAGCATTTT.

This clone showed up just once. The rearrangement uses TRBV5-1 and TRBJ2-7; 7 nucleotides line up with TRBD2. The CDR3 contains 16 residues. The J segment lost 0 bases and the V segment lost 0 bases, leaving 6 bases of the junction unmatched. The V gene's germline CDR1 is SGHRS and CDR2 YFSETQ. CDR3 nucleotide sequence: TGCGCCAGCAGCTTGGTCCCTAGCGGCAGCTCCTACGAGCAGTACTTC. Its protein product is CASSLVPSGSSYEQYF.

The rearrangement uses TRBV2 and TRBJ2-5; no reliable D call. This CDR3 spans 14 amino acids. Germline V CDR1 and CDR2: SNHLY, FYNNEI. DNA for the CDR3: TGTGCGTCAACCCGCAGAGGCGGCCAAGAGACCCAGTACTTC. Protein product: CASTRRGGQETQYF.

The chain links TRBV15 to TRBJ2-3; D unclear. CDR1 and CDR2 (germline): LNHNV, YYDKDF (reference sequence). V was trimmed by 3 bases and J by 5 bases, leaving 21 bases between them. The CDR3 totals 17 residues. Here the CDR3 DNA reads TGTGCCACCAGCAGTGCTTTTGGCGGCCTAAGAAGAGATACGCAGTATTTT. Its protein is CATSSAFGGLRRDTQYF.